The clone carrying this T cell receptor beta chain has more than one count but fewer than ten. The antigen remains undetermined. The CDR3 length is 11 residues. V lost 7 bases to trimming and J lost 4 bases, with 8 bases between them. CDR1 and CDR2 from the germline V gene are SEHNR and FQNEAQ (reference sequence). These data are taken from a study of PD-1 blockade in classical Hodgkin lymphoma. Each and every patient relapsed after autologous stem cell transplantation, and patients got differing brentuximab vedotin exposure. Libraries were prepared by immunoSEQ multiplex PCR; TCRdb keeps only in-frame clonotypes and omits some of them. The sample contains 20,000 or so clones, roughly 83% of which appear only once. General observations from the study: With respect to the repertoire differences, their causes, possibly disease activity or prior therapy, remain undefined. Patients who responded completely had about the same baseline diversity as newly diagnosed patients.

The chain employs TRBV7-9 and TRBJ2-7; D call uncertain. Sequencing used peripheral blood mononuclear cells (PBMCs), obtained before the second cycle of nivolumab. This sequence was found in a human donor with classical Hodgkin lymphoma. The CDR3 coding sequence is TGTGCCAGCAATGGCGGTTACGAGCAGTACTTC. This sequence encodes CASNGGYEQYF.